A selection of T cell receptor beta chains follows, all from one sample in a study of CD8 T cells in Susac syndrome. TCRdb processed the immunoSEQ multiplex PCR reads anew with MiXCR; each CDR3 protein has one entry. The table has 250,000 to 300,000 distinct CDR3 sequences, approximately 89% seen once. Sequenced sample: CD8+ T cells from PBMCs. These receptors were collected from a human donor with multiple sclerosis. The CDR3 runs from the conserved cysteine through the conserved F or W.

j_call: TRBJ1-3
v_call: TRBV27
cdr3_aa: CASSLFAGNTIYF

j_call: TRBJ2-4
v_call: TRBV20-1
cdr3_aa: CSARDEADRVTKNIQYF

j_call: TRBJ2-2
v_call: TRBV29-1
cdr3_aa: CSVDRGLNTGELFF

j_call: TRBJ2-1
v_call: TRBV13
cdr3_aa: CASSAQNEQFF

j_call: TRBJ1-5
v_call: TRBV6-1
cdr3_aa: CAIEKGQSEPQHF

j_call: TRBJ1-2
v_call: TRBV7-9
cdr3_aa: CASSDLGGPLVGYTF

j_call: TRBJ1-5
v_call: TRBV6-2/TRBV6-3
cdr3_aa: CASRTANQPQHF

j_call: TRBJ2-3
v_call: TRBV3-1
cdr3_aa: CASSRRVSGRATDTQYF

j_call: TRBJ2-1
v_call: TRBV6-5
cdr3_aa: CASSYRGSASSYNEQFF

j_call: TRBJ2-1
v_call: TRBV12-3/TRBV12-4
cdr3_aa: CASSSMGGSGDEQFF

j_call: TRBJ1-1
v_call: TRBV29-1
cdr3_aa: CSVDLLNTEAFF

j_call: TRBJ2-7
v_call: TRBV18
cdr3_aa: CASSQDEGNSYEQYF

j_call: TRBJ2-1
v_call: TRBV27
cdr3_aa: CASSFLPTSSYNEQFF

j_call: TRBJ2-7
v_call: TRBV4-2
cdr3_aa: CASSQGGGGYEQYF

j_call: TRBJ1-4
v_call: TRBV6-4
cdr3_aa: CASSDGEKLFF

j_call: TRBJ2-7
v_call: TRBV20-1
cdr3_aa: CSARDPPPPGNYEQYF

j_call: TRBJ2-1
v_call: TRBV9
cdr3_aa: CASSVSINEQFF

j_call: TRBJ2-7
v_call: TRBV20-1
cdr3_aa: CSALDRSLSYEQYF

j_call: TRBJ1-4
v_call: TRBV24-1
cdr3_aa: CATSDSGTGDEKLFF

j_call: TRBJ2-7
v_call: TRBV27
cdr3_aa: CASSFQSTGYEQYF

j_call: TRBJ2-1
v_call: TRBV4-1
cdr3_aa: CASSQGGDYNEQFF

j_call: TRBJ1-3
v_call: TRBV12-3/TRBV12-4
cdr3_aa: CASSGPFWDTIYF